This T cell receptor beta chain was documented in a study of PD-1 blockade in classical Hodgkin lymphoma. General study results and limits: By C4D1, diversity of CD4+ TCRs had risen significantly, whereas that of CD8+ TCRs had not. The repertoire differences lack a defined cause, possibly disease activity or prior therapy.

This CDR3 has 13 amino acids. V lost 6 bases, J lost 7 bases, and 6 bases stayed unmatched. Germline CDR1 reads MRHNA; CDR2 reads SNTAGT. In every patient, relapse followed autologous stem cell transplantation, while exposure to brentuximab vedotin differed. Each best response was a complete response, a partial response or progressive disease. The repertoire was sequenced with immunoSEQ multiplex PCR; TCRdb's copy has only in-frame clones and lacks some. The sample yields 25,000 to 35,000 clones, roughly 70% seen once. In the case of this clone: What it recognizes is unknown.

This TCR was recovered from a human donor with classical Hodgkin lymphoma. This chain joins TRBV6-4 and TRBJ2-1, with 7 bases lining up with TRBD1. Sample: peripheral blood mononuclear cells (PBMCs), taken before the second cycle of nivolumab. The CDR3 reads CASRRTGSNEQFF. Written as DNA, the CDR3 is TGTGCCAGCAGACGGACAGGTTCTAATGAGCAGTTCTTC.